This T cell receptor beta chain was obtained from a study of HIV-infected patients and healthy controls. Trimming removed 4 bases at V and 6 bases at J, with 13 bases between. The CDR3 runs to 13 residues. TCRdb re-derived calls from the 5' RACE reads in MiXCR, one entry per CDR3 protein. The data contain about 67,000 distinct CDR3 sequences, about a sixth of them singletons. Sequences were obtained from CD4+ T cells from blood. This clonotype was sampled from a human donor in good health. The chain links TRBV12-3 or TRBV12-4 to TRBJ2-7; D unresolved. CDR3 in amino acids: CASSSPVDIEQYF. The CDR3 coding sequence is TGTGCCAGCAGTTCGCCGGTAGATATCGAGCAGTACTTC.